Detailed here is one T cell receptor (beta chain). MiXCR re-clonotyped the PCR reads for TCRdb. Of approximately 15,000 clones listed, 23% are singletons. The record originates from a study of metastatic and nonmetastatic thyroid tumors. Thyroid surgery was preceded by no treatment in any patient. From germline, CDR1 is SGHDN and CDR2 FVKESK. V was pared by 1 base and J by 6 bases, with 19 bases between. This CDR3 contains 16 residues. The origin of this receptor is a female donor with papillary thyroid cancer or a benign thyroid nodule (not recorded which). Some clones in this sample may be carry-over from other donors' samples. The chain recombines TRBV14 with TRBJ2-7; perhaps D is TRBD1 or TRBD2 (5 bases each). Sequenced: adjacent normal tissue. In DNA form, the CDR3 reads TGTGCCAGCAGCCAAGGCCCCGGGACCTCGTTCGGCGAGCAGTACTTC. As protein: CASSQGPGTSFGEQYF.